This TCR beta chain was observed in a study of T cells after yellow fever vaccination. Study results and caveats: Abundant clonotypes from the bulk population could get into FACS-sorted repertoires as contaminants.

Germline V gene data show CDR1 as MNHNS and CDR2 as SASEGT. The CDR3 extends over 13 amino acids. The V end was cut by 6 bases, the J end by 5 bases, with 12 bases between. MiXCR, run by TCRdb on the 5' RACE reads, gives a single entry per CDR3 protein. The table has approximately 610,000 distinct CDR3 sequences, about a sixth seen once; the top ten hold around a sixth. The sample holds many counts of this clonotype. Its antigen is unidentified. The chain links TRBV6-1 to TRBJ2-3; maybe TRBD1 (6 bases). The source material was PBMCs, sampled 5 days after the first yellow fever vaccination. This sequence was found in a young man who received the YFV17D yellow fever vaccine. CDR3 DNA sequence: TGTGCCAGCAGGTTCCGACAGGAAGATACGCAGTATTTT. It encodes CASRFRQEDTQYF.